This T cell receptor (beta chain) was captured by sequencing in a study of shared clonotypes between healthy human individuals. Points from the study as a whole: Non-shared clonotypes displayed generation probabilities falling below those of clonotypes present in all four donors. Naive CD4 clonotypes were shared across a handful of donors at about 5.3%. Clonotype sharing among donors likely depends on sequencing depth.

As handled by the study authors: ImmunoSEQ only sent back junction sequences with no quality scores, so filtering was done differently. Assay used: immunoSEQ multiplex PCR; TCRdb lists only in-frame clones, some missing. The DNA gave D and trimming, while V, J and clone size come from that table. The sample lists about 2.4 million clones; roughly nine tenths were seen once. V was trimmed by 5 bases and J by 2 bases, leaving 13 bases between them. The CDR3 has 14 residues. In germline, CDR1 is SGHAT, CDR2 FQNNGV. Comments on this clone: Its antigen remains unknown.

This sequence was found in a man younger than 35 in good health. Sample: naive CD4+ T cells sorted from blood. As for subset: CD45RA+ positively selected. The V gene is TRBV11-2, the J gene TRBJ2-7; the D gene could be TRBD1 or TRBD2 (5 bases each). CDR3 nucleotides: TGTGCCAGCAGCCTCCGGGACGGACCCTACGAGCAGTACTTC. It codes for CASSLRDGPYEQYF.